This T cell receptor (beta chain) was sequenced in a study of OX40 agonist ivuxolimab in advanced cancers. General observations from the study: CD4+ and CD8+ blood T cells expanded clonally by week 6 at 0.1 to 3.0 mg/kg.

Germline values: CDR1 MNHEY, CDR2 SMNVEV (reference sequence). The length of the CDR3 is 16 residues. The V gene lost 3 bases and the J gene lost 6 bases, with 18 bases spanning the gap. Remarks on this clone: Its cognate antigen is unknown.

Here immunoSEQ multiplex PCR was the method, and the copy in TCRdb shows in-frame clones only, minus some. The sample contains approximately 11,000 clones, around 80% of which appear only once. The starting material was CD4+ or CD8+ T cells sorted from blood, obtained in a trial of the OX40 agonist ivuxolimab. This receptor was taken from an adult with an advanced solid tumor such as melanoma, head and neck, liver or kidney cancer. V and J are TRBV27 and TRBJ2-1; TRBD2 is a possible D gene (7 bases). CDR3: CASSFGGLARGNEQFF. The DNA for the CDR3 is TGTGCCAGCAGTTTCGGGGGGCTAGCCCGGGGCAATGAGCAGTTCTTC.